The 3 T cell receptor beta chains below were found in one sample sequenced in a study of control samples from healthy donors and cancer patients. The protocol was immunoSEQ multiplex PCR, while the TCRdb copy is restricted to in-frame clones and leaves out a portion. The top ten clones hold 1.7% of a sample with some 120,000 clones, about 92% of them seen once. The specimen sequenced was PBMCs. These receptors came from a man between 45 and 60 years old with head and neck cancer.

This clone was observed once. The chain combines TRBV5-1 with TRBJ2-7; the D gene is possibly TRBD2 (5 bases). V was shortened by 1 base and J by 6 bases, with 8 bases between the two germline ends. The CDR3 contains 12 residues. The germline gives CDR1 SGHRS, CDR2 YFSETQ. Written as DNA, the CDR3 is TGCGCCAGCAGCTTGATCGCGGGCGAGCAGTACTTC. Its translation is CASSLIAGEQYF.

This chain uses TRBV28 with TRBJ1-2; a weak D match, TRBD1 (6 bases). The CDR3 has 19 amino acids. Looked up from germline, CDR1 is MDHEN and CDR2 is SYDVKM. V was shortened by 2 bases and J by 2 bases, with 24 bases between the two germline ends. This CDR3 reads CASSLMAGEIPLINYGYTF. The CDR3 coding sequence is TGTGCCAGCAGTTTAATGGCAGGGGAAATCCCCCTTATAAACTATGGCTACACCTTC.

V usage is TRBV29-1 and J usage is TRBJ1-1; D is undetermined. CDR1 SQVTM and CDR2 ANQGSEA come from the germline V gene. This CDR3 is built from 11 residues. Deletions cut 5 bases from V and 5 bases from J, with 9 bases between. CDR3 region: CSVWTGTEAFF. The CDR3 DNA reads as TGCAGCGTTTGGACGGGGACTGAAGCTTTCTTT.